This T cell receptor (beta chain) was sequenced for a study of T cells in Graves' hyperthyroidism and ophthalmopathy. General study results and limits: Blood also contained most expanded thyroid clonotypes above 0.001.

The CDR3 loop spans 16 amino acids. Trimming left V 0 bases short and J 6 bases short, with 15 bases between. Germline CDR1 and CDR2: SEHNR and FQNEAQ (reference sequence). This clonotype was counted ten times or more. The antigen is not known. The CDR3 regions of TCR beta were amplified from RNA transcripts. The HTBI primer set was used in a first-round RT-PCR of the TCR CDR3. TCRdb used MiXCR to reprocess the multiplex PCR reads, holding one entry per CDR3 protein. Among about 290,000 distinct CDR3 sequences listed, around 13% were seen once. Sequenced: blood. The clonotype comes from a woman between 40 and 55 years old with Graves' hyperthyroidism. The chain has TRBV7-9 and TRBJ1-5, with D maybe TRBD1 (6 bases). CDR3 sequence (DNA): TGTGCCAGCAGCTTAGCCGACAGGTTATCTCCTCAGCCCCAGCATTTT. It encodes CASSLADRLSPQPQHF.